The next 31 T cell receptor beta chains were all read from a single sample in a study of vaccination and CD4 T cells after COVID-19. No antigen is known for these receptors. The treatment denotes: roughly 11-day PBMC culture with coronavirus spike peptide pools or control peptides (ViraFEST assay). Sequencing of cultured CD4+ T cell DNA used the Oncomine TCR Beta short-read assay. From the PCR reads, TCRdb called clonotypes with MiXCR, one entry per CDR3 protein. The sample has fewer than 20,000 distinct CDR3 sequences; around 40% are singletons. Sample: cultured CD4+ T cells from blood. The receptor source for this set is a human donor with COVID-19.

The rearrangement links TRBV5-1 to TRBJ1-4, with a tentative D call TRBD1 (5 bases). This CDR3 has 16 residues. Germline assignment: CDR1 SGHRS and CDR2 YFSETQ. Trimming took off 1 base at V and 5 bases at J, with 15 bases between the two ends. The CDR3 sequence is CASSLSGGVQNEKLFF. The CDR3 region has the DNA TGCGCCAGCAGCTTGAGTGGGGGGGTTCAAAATGAAAAACTGTTTTTT.

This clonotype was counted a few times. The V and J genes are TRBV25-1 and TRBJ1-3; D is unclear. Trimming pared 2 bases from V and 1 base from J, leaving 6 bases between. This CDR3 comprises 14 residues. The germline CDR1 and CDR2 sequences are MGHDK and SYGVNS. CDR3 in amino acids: CASSEERSGNTIYF. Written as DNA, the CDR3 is TGTGCCAGCAGTGAAGAGCGGTCTGGAAACACCATATATTTT.

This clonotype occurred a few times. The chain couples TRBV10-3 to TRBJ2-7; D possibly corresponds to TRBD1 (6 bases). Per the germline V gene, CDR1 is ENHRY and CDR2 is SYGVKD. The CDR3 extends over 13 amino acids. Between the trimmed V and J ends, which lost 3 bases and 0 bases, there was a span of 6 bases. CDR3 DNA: TGTGCCATCAGTGACAGGGGCTCCTACGAGCAGTACTTC. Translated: CAISDRGSYEQYF.

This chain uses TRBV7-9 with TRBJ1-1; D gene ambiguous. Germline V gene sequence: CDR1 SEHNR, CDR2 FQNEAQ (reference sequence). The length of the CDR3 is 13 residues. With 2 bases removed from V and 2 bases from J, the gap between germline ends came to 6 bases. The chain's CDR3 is CASSLNVNTEAFF. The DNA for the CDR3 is TGTGCCAGCAGCTTAAACGTTAACACTGAAGCTTTCTTT.

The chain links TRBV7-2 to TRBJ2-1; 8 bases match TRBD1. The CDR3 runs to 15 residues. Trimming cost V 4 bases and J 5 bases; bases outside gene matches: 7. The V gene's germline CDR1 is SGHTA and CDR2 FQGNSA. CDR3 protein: CASSSDRGFNNEQFF. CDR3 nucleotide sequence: TGTGCCAGCAGCTCAGACAGGGGCTTTAACAATGAGCAGTTCTTC.

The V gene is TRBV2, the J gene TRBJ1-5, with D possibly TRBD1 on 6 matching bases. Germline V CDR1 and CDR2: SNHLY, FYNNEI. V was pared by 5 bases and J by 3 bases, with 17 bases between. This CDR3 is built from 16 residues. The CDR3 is CASSWGQGVSNQPQHF. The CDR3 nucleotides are TGTGCCAGCAGTTGGGGGCAGGGCGTCTCCAATCAGCCCCAGCATTTT.

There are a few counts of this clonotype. The CDR3 nucleotides are TGTGCCAGTAGTATGCTCACAGGGAACAATTCACCCCTCCACTTT. This translates into CASSMLTGNNSPLHF. The V call is TRBV19, the J call TRBJ1-6, with a possible D match to TRBD1 (6 bases). Germline lookup yields CDR1 LNHDA and CDR2 SQIVND (reference sequence). Trimming removed 3 bases at V and 7 bases at J, with 13 bases between. CDR3 length equals 15 residues. Full variable domain (remainder filled in from reference TRBV19 and TRBJ1-6): DGGITQSPKYLFRKEGQNVTLSCEQNLNHDAMYWYRQDPGQGLRLIYYSQIVNDFQKGDIAEGYSVSREKKESFPLTVTSAQKNPTAFYLCASSMLTGNNSPLHFGNGTRLTVT.

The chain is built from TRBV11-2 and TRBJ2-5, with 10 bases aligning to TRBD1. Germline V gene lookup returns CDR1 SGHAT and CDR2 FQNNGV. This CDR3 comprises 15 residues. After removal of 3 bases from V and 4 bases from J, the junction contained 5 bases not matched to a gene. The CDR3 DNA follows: TGTGCCAGCAGCTTTGGACAGGGGGGGCGAGAGACCCAGTACTTC. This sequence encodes CASSFGQGGRETQYF.

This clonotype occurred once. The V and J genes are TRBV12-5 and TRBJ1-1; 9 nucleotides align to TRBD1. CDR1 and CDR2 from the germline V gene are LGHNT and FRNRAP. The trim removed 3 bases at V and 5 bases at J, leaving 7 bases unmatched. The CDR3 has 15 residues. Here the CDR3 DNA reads TGTGCTAGTGGTTTCACGGGACAGGGTAAAACTGAAGCTTTCTTT. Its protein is CASGFTGQGKTEAFF.

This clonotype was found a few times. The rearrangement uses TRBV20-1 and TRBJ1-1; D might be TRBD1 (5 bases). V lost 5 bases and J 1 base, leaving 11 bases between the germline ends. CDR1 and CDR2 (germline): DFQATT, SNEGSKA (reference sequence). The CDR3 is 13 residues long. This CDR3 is CSAGGRGNTEAFF. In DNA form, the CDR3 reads TGCAGTGCTGGGGGACGCGGGAACACTGAAGCTTTCTTT.

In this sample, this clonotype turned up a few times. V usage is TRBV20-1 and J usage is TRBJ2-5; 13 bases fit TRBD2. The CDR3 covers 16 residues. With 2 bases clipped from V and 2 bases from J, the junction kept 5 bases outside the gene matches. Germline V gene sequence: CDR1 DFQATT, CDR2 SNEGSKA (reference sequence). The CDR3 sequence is CSARRGLAGNQETQYF. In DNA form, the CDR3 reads TGCAGTGCTAGACGGGGACTAGCGGGGAATCAAGAGACCCAGTACTTC.

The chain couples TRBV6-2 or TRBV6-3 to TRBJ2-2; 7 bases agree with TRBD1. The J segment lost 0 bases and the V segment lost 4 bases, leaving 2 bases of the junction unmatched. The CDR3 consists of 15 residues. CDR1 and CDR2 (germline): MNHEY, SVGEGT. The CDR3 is CASSLGQSNTGELFF. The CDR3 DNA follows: TGTGCCAGCAGTTTGGGACAGTCGAACACCGGGGAGCTGTTTTTT.

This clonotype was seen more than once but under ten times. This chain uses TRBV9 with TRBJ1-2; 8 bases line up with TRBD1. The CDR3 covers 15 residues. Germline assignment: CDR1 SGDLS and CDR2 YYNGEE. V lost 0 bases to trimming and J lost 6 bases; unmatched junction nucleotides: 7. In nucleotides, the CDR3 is TGTGCCAGCAGCGTAGAAGGGACAGGATTGAATGGCTACACCTTC. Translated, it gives CASSVEGTGLNGYTF. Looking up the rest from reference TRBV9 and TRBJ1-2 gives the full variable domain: DSGVTQTPKHLITATGQRVTLRCSPRSGDLSVYWYQQSLDQGLQFLIQYYNGEERAKGNILERFSAQQFPDLHSELNLSSLELGDSALYFCASSVEGTGLNGYTFGSGTRLTVV.

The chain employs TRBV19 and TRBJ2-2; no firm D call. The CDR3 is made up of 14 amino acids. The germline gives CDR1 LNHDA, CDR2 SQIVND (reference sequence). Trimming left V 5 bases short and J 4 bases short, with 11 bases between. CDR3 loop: CASSHRQATGELFF. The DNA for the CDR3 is TGTGCCAGTAGTCACCGACAAGCCACCGGGGAGCTGTTTTTT.

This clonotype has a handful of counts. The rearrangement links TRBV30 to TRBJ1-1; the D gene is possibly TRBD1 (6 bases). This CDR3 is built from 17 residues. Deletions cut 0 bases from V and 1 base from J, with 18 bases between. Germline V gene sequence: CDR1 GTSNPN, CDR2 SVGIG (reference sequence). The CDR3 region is CAWSVRGGGQWNTEAFF. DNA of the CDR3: TGTGCCTGGAGTGTACGGGGGGGCGGGCAGTGGAACACTGAAGCTTTCTTT.

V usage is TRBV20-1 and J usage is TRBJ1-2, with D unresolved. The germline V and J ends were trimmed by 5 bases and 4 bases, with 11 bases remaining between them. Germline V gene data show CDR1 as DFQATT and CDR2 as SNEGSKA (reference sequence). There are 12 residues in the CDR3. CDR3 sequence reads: CSAEREGYGYTF. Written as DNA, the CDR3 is TGCAGTGCTGAACGGGAGGGCTATGGCTACACCTTC.

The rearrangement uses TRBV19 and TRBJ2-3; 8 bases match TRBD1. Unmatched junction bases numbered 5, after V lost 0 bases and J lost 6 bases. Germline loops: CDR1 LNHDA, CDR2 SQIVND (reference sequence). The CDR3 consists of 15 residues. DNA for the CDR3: TGTGCCAGTAGTATAGAGACAGGGGTCCAGGATACGCAGTATTTT. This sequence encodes CASSIETGVQDTQYF.

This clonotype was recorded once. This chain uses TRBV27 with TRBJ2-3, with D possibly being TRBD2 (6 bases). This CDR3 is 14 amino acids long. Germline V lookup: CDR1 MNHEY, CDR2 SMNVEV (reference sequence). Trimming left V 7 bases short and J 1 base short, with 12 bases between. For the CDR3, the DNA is TGTGCCAGCAAGAGGGGAGGACGCACAGATACGCAGTATTTT. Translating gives CASKRGGRTDTQYF.

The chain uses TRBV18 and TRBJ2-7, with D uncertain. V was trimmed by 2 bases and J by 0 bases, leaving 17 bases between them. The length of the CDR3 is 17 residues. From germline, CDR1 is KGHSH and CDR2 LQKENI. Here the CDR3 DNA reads TGTGCCAGCTCACCAGGGCTTAGAACCCTCCCCTCCTACGAGCAGTACTTC. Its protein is CASSPGLRTLPSYEQYF.

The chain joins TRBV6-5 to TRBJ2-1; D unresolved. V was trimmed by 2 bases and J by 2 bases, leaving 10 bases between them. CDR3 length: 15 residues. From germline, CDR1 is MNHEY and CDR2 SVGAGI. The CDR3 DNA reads TGTGCCAGCAGTTACAGGTCTACCGCCTACAATGAGCAGTTCTTC. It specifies CASSYRSTAYNEQFF.

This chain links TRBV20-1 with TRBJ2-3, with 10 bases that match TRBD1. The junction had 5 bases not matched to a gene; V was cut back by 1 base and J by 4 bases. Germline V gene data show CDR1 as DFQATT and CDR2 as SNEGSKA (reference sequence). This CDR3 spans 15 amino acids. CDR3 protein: CSARGQGARADTQYF. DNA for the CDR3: TGCAGTGCTAGAGGACAGGGGGCTCGGGCAGATACGCAGTATTTT.

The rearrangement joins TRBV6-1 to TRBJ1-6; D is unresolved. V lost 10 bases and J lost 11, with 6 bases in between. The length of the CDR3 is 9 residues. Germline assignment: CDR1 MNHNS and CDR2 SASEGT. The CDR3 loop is CATRPPLHF. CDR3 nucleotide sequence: TGTGCCACACGTCCACCCCTCCACTTT.

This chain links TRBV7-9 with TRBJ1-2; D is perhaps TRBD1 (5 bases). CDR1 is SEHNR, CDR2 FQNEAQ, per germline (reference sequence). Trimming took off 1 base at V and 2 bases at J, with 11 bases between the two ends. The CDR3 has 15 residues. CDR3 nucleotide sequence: TGTGCCAGCAGCTTAGGTGGGACCTCAAACTATGGCTACACCTTC. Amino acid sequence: CASSLGGTSNYGYTF.

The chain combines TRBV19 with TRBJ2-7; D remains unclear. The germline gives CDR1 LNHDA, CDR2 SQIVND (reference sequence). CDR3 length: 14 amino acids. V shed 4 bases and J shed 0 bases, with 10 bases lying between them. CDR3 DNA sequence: TGTGCCAGTAGTAACCCGGGCAGCTCCTACGAGCAGTACTTC. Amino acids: CASSNPGSSYEQYF.

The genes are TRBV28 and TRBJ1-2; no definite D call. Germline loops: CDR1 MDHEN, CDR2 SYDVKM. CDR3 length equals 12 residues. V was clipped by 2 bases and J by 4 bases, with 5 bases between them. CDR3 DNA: TGTGCCAGCAGTTTAGGCAGCTATGGCTACACCTTC. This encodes CASSLGSYGYTF.

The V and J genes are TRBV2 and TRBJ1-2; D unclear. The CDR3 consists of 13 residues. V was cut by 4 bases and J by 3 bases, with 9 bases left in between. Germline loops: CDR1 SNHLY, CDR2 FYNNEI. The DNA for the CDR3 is TGTGCCAGCAGTGGAGGTCAGTACTATGGCTACACCTTC. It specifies CASSGGQYYGYTF.

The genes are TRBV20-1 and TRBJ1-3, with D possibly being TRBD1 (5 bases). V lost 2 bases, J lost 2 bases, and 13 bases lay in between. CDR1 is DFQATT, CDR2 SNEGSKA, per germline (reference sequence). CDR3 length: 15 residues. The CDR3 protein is CSARTSGPAGNTIYF. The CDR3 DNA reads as TGCAGTGCTAGAACCTCGGGACCGGCTGGAAACACCATATATTTT.

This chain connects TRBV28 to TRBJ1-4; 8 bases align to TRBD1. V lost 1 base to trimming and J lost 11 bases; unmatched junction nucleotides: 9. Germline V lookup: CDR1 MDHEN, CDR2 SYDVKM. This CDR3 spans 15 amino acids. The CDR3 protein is CASSLSGTGHGKLFF. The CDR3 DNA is TGTGCCAGCAGTTTATCCGGGACAGGACATGGGAAACTGTTTTTT.

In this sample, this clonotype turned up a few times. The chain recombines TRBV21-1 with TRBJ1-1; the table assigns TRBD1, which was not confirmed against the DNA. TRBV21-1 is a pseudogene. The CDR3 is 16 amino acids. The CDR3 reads CASRSGRGREDTEAFF. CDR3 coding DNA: TGTGCCAGCAGATCCGGCAGGGGGCGCGAGGACACTGAAGCTTTCTTT.

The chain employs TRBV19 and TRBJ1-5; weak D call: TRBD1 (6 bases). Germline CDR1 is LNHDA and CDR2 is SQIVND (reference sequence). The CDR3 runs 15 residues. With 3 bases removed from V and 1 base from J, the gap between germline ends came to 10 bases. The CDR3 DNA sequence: TGTGCCAGTAGTATGAGGGGGGAAAGCAATCAGCCCCAGCATTTT. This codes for CASSMRGESNQPQHF.

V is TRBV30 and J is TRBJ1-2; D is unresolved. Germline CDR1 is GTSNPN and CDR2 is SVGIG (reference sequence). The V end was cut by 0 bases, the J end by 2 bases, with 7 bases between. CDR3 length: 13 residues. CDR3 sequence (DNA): TGTGCCTGGAGTGTACGCGGAAACTATGGCTACACCTTC. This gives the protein CAWSVRGNYGYTF.